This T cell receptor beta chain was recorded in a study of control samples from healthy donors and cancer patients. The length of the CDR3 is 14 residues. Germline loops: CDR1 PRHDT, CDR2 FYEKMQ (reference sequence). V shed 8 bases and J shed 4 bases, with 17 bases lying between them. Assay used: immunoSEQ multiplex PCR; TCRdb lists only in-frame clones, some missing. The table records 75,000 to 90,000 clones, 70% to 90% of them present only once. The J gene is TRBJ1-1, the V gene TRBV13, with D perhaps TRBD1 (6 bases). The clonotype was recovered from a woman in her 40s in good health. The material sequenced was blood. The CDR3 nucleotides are TGTGCCAGCCTGGGCGGGGGCCCTCTCACTGAAGCTTTCTTT. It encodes CASLGGGPLTEAFF.